These 15 T cell receptor beta chains originate from one sample sequenced in a study of long-term antiretroviral therapy in people with HIV (dated by TCRdb to the early 2020s). The immunoSEQ hsTCRB v3.0 assay was used at survey level resolution to sequence the TRB variable region. Drawn from immuneACCESS, this table holds only the in-frame rearrangements with V and J called that TCRdb kept. Clones are partly lost; checked studies trace under half to an unresolved V gene and leave the rest unexplained. The sample records over 30,000 clones, over 70% of which are singletons. The ten largest clones represent 7.5% to 9.5% of the sample. The sample consisted of unsorted PBMCs, taken 3.1 years after starting antiretroviral therapy. These receptor sequences come from a woman between 45 and 65 years old with HIV.

The CDR3 DNA sequence: TGCGCCAGCAGGCAGACAGGGCTGGACGAAAAACTGTTTTTT. This translates into CASRQTGLDEKLFF. This chain uses TRBV10-2 with TRBJ1-4; 7 nucleotides align to TRBD1. V shed 6 bases, J shed 8 bases, and the junction held 9 bases outside the gene matches. Germline V CDR1 and CDR2: WSHSY, SAAADI. This CDR3 has 14 amino acids.

This clone was detected only once. V is TRBV5-6 and J is TRBJ2-1, with 8 positions matching TRBD1. Germline V lookup: CDR1 SGHDT, CDR2 YYEEEE. CDR3 size: 16 residues. Unmatched junction bases numbered 11, after V lost 1 base and J lost 8 bases. Here the CDR3 DNA reads TGTGCCAGCAGCTTGCTCCGGGACAGGCCGTGGGATGAGCAGTTCTTC. This translates into CASSLLRDRPWDEQFF.

The chain has TRBV28 and TRBJ2-7; unclear D gene. CDR3 length equals 13 residues. V was trimmed by 5 bases and J by 2 bases, leaving 10 bases between them. Germline values: CDR1 MDHEN, CDR2 SYDVKM. This CDR3 is CASSGPRTYEQYF. DNA of the CDR3: TGTGCCAGCAGTGGACCGAGAACCTACGAGCAGTACTTC. The full variable domain, with the rest looked up from reference TRBV28 and TRBJ2-7, is DVKVTQSSRYLVKRTGEKVFLECVQDMDHENMFWYRQDPGLGLRLIYFSYDVKMKEKGDIPEGYSVSREKKERFSLILESASTNQTSMYLCASSGPRTYEQYFGPGTRLTVT.

The V and J genes are TRBV6-1 and TRBJ1-4; unclear D gene. The length of the CDR3 is 14 residues. V shed 3 bases and J shed 7 bases, with 12 bases lying between them. The germline V gene has CDR1 MNHNS and CDR2 SASEGT. As DNA, the CDR3 is TGTGCCAGCAGTGATATTGGGTCGGCTGAAAAACTGTTTTTT. Its protein product is CASSDIGSAEKLFF.

This clone has a handful of counts. The rearrangement links TRBV23-1 to TRBJ1-6; D is unclear. TRBV23-1 is an ORF, and what it does is uncertain. The CDR3 is made up of 14 amino acids. Trimming took 8 bases from V and 7 from J, leaving 15 bases between them. Here the CDR3 DNA reads TGCGCCAGCTCCAGGACGGGCAAAAATTCACCCCTCCACTTT. Its protein is CASSRTGKNSPLHF.

This clone has just a few counts. The chain has TRBV27 and TRBJ1-2; the match to TRBD1 covers 7 bases. The CDR3 length is 15 residues. Trimming at V came to 4 bases and at J to 4 bases, leaving 9 bases not matched to a gene. The germline CDR1 and CDR2 sequences are MNHEY and SMNVEV (reference sequence). The CDR3 loop is CASSYTTTGAYGYTF. The CDR3 DNA sequence: TGTGCCAGCAGTTACACTACAACAGGGGCCTATGGCTACACCTTC.

This clone came up once. The CDR3 nucleotides read TGCGCCAGCAGCCCTCACACGCCCGAGCAGTTCTTC. Protein sequence: CASSPHTPEQFF. V is TRBV5-1 and J is TRBJ2-1, with D unresolved. V was shortened by 4 bases and J by 10 bases, with 12 bases between the two germline ends. The CDR3 runs 12 residues. Germline lookup yields CDR1 SGHRS and CDR2 YFSETQ.

This chain connects TRBV21-1 to TRBJ2-1; TRBD2 is taken as the D call from the table, unchecked against the DNA. TRBV21-1 is annotated as a pseudogene. CDR3 length: 18 amino acids. CDR3 sequence reads: CASSNSSAGLGYFNEQFF. The CDR3 coding sequence is TGTGCCAGCAGCAATTCATCGGCGGGATTAGGGTACTTCAATGAGCAGTTCTTC.

This clone has just one count. The V gene is TRBV15, the J gene TRBJ2-1; TRBD1 agrees at 10 bases. The germline V gene has CDR1 LNHNV and CDR2 YYDKDF (reference sequence). The CDR3 has 16 amino acids. Germline trimming cut 1 base from V and 0 bases from J; bases unmatched to any gene: 0. The CDR3 DNA reads TGTGCCACCAGCAGAGGGACAGGGGGCTCCTACAATGAGCAGTTCTTC. This translates into CATSRGTGGSYNEQFF. Combining the CDR3 with reference TRBV15 and TRBJ2-1 gives the whole variable domain DAMVIQNPRYQVTQFGKPVTLSCSQTLNHNVMYWYQQKSSQAPKLLFHYYDKDFNNEADTPDNFQSRRPNTSFCFLDIRSPGLGDTAMYLCATSRGTGGSYNEQFFGPGTRLTVL.

This chain links TRBV7-2 with TRBJ1-1; D gene unclear. CDR3 length equals 12 residues. Trimming shortened V by 0 bases and J by 8 bases, and 7 bases separated the two germline ends. Germline V gives CDR1 SGHTA, CDR2 FQGNSA. The CDR3: CASSLARREAFF. DNA for the CDR3: TGTGCCAGCAGCTTAGCGCGGCGGGAAGCTTTCTTT.

The rearrangement links TRBV30 to TRBJ1-5, with D perhaps matching TRBD1 (6 bases). Germline lookup yields CDR1 GTSNPN and CDR2 SVGIG (reference sequence). The germline V and J ends were trimmed by 3 bases and 0 bases, with 9 bases remaining between them. The CDR3 spans 14 residues. This CDR3 reads CAWRGANSNQPQHF. The CDR3 DNA reads TGTGCCTGGAGGGGGGCTAATAGCAATCAGCCCCAGCATTTT.

The chain uses TRBV9 and TRBJ2-1; TRBD2 matches at 12 bases. Germline V gives CDR1 SGDLS, CDR2 YYNGEE. V dropped 2 bases and J dropped 9; count of bases not matched to a gene: 9. The CDR3 has 16 residues. As DNA, the CDR3 is TGTGCCAGCAGCGTTCTCCCTAGCGGGGGGGCCCCTGAGCAGTTCTTC. Translation: CASSVLPSGGAPEQFF.

The rearrangement joins TRBV10-3 to TRBJ1-2, with unresolved D. V was pared by 7 bases and J by 3 bases, with 12 bases between. The CDR3 consists of 13 residues. The V gene's germline CDR1 is ENHRY and CDR2 SYGVKD. In DNA form, the CDR3 reads TGTGCCATCAAACCCGGCACCCACTATGGCTACACCTTC. Its translation is CAIKPGTHYGYTF.

This clone was detected a few times. The gene calls are TRBV11-2 and TRBJ2-2; D remains ambiguous. The germline CDR1 and CDR2 sequences are SGHAT and FQNNGV. The CDR3 runs 16 residues. Trimming removed 5 bases from V and 0 bases from J, with 13 bases in between. The CDR3 DNA reads as TGTGCCAGCAGCCCATCCCCTAACGCGAACACCGGGGAGCTGTTTTTT. It codes for CASSPSPNANTGELFF.

V is TRBV30 and J is TRBJ1-1; D is unresolved. Germline CDR1 is GTSNPN and CDR2 is SVGIG (reference sequence). The V and J ends lost 7 bases and 3 bases respectively, with 15 bases between them. CDR3 length: 13 amino acids. CDR3 sequence (DNA): TGTGCCTATACGGACGGCGGTTACACTGAAGCTTTCTTT. Residues: CAYTDGGYTEAFF.